This TCR beta chain was observed in a study of cytomegalovirus exposure and HLA in healthy donors. Trimming pared 8 bases from V and 5 bases from J, leaving 6 bases between. The CDR3 is made up of 10 amino acids. Per the germline V gene, CDR1 is MDHEN and CDR2 is SYDVKM. Regarding the study as a whole: In vitro confirmation showed three CMV-associated chains to be CMV antigen specific. Being indistinguishable, some V segments were excluded, TRBV6-2 and TRBV6-3 among them. Sequencing artifact likely explains a cluster of highly shared sequence variants. Donors belonging to an Asian-associated ancestry cluster reportedly showed fewer N-insertions in productive TCRs than the approximately 670-donor mean, according to what a later analysis found.

This clone has only a few counts. Its antigen remains unknown. Different DNA sequences within this sample yield the same CDR3. With 60 Vbeta and 13 Jbeta primers, the PCR was carried out. The table came from immunoSEQ multiplex PCR; TCRdb's copy has only in-frame clones and leaves some out. The profile shows around 100,000 clones, less than 85% of them singletons. The clonotype comes from a woman younger than 35 in good health and CMV-seropositive. Sequenced input: PBMCs. V gene TRBV28 combines with J gene TRBJ1-1; D unclear. This CDR3 reads CASGRTEAFF. The CDR3 region has the DNA TGTGCCAGCGGGAGGACTGAAGCTTTCTTT.